Each of the 20 T cell receptor beta chains below was sequenced from the same sample in a study of cytomegalovirus exposure and HLA in healthy donors listed by TCRdb under 2017. The library was obtained by the immunoSEQ multiplex PCR assay. For the multiplex PCR, a mixture combining 60 forward primers for TCR Vbeta segments and 13 reverse primers for TCR Jbeta segments was used. As stored in TCRdb, this immuneACCESS dataset retains in-frame rearrangements with V and J assigned. A fraction of the clones does not appear; measured against another copy, unresolved V genes explain less than half of the discrepancy, and the remainder lacks a known reason. The data table for this sample lists 55,000 to 85,000 clones. The ten top clones hold 3.8% of the sample. Sequencing used PBMCs. These receptors all stem from a female donor in good health and CMV-seropositive.

The V gene is TRBV7-9, the J gene TRBJ2-1, with TRBD1 as a possible D gene (5 bases). CDR3 length equals 12 residues. Germline V gene data show CDR1 as SEHNR and CDR2 as FQNEAQ (reference sequence). With 6 bases removed from V and 11 bases from J, the gap between germline ends came to 14 bases. In nucleotides, the CDR3 is TGTGCCAGCAGTCAACCCACAGGCCAGCAGTTCTTC. Translation gives CASSQPTGQQFF.

The chain recombines TRBV11-2 with TRBJ1-1; TRBD1 agrees at 9 bases. The CDR3 totals 14 residues. CDR1 and CDR2 from the germline V gene are SGHAT and FQNNGV. The V and J ends lost 5 bases and 1 base, in that order; junction bases with no gene match: 2. CDR3 DNA sequence: TGTGCCAGCAGCCCGGACAGGGGGAACACTGAAGCTTTCTTT. It specifies CASSPDRGNTEAFF.

This chain uses TRBV18 with TRBJ1-4, with a tentative D call TRBD1 (5 bases). The CDR3 length is 14 residues. The germline V gene has CDR1 KGHSH and CDR2 LQKENI. V lost 3 bases and J 0 bases, leaving 5 bases between the germline ends. The CDR3 reads CASSPTATNEKLFF. The CDR3 DNA is TGTGCCAGCTCACCGACAGCAACTAATGAAAAACTGTTTTTT.

The CDR3 loop reads CASSYSGGMGYEQYF. The CDR3 DNA follows: TGTGCCAGCAGCTACTCGGGGGGGATGGGCTACGAGCAGTACTTC. The rearrangement links TRBV7-6 to TRBJ2-7, with 8 bases fitting TRBD2. Germline V CDR1 and CDR2: SGHVS, FNYEAQ. V trimming: 4 bases; J trimming: 3 bases; junction bases outside the gene matches: 8. This CDR3 is 15 amino acids long.

The rearrangement joins TRBV6-1 to TRBJ2-3, with 12 bases identical to TRBD1. This CDR3 comprises 15 residues. Germline trimming cut 5 bases from V and 5 bases from J; bases unmatched to any gene: 5. From germline, CDR1 is MNHNS and CDR2 SASEGT. The CDR3, as DNA: TGTGCCAGCAGTACGGGACAGGGGGCGAAAGATACGCAGTATTTT. Translation: CASSTGQGAKDTQYF.

The CDR3 reads CASSSAGAGGEQFF. CDR3 bases: TGTGCCAGCAGCTCTGCGGGGGCGGGTGGTGAGCAGTTCTTC. The chain joins TRBV7-9 to TRBJ2-1; perhaps TRBD2 as D (7 bases). In germline, CDR1 is SEHNR, CDR2 FQNEAQ (reference sequence). The germline V and J ends were trimmed by 4 bases and 9 bases, with 16 bases remaining between them. This CDR3 is 14 amino acids long.

The rearrangement uses TRBV5-1 and TRBJ2-5, with a tentative D call TRBD2 (6 bases). The CDR3 sequence is 13 residues long. Looked up from germline, CDR1 is SGHRS and CDR2 is YFSETQ. The V gene lost 8 bases and the J gene lost 0 bases, with 11 bases spanning the gap. The CDR3 is CARPSSDQETQYF. In nucleotides, the CDR3 is TGCGCCAGACCGTCTAGCGACCAAGAGACCCAGTACTTC.

The J gene is TRBJ1-2, the V gene TRBV19, with D tentatively TRBD1 (5 bases). Per the germline V gene, CDR1 is LNHDA and CDR2 is SQIVND (reference sequence). Trimming left V 6 bases short and J 4 bases short, with 12 bases between. The CDR3 length is 13 residues. As DNA, the CDR3 is TGTGCCAGTAGACTAAGGGGAGGCTATGGCTACACCTTC. Encoded protein: CASRLRGGYGYTF.

The rearrangement uses TRBV18 and TRBJ2-1; perhaps TRBD1 as D (5 bases). Germline V gene sequence: CDR1 KGHSH, CDR2 LQKENI. The CDR3 spans 14 residues. V lost 3 bases and J lost 5, with 11 bases in between. The DNA for the CDR3 is TGTGCCAGCTCACCTCTCCTCAGGGACAATGAGCAGTTCTTC. Its translation is CASSPLLRDNEQFF.

The chain combines TRBV10-3 with TRBJ2-7; D uncertain. Germline V gives CDR1 ENHRY, CDR2 SYGVKD. Trimming left V 4 bases short and J 2 bases short, with 9 bases between. This CDR3 comprises 13 residues. The CDR3 sequence: CAISVESTYEQYF. CDR3 DNA: TGTGCCATCAGTGTTGAGAGTACCTACGAGCAGTACTTC.

The rearrangement uses TRBV18 and TRBJ1-5; 7 bases align to TRBD1. J lost 6 bases, V lost 4 bases, and 6 bases had no gene match. The CDR3 sequence is 14 residues long. The V gene's germline CDR1 is KGHSH and CDR2 LQKENI. The CDR3 DNA is TGTGCCAGCTCACAACAGGGGACGGGTCAGCCCCAGCATTTT. Its protein product is CASSQQGTGQPQHF. Together with reference TRBV18 and TRBJ1-5, the CDR3 gives the full variable domain: NAGVMQNPRHLVRRRGQEARLRCSPMKGHSHVYWYRQLPEEGLKFMVYLQKENIIDESGMPKERFSAEFPKEGPSILRIQQVVRGDSAAYFCASSQQGTGQPQHFGDGTRLSIL.

This chain uses TRBV18 with TRBJ1-4; D may be TRBD1 (5 bases). Deletions cut 4 bases from V and 7 bases from J, with 16 bases between. Germline V gene data show CDR1 as KGHSH and CDR2 as LQKENI. The CDR3 totals 15 residues. The DNA for the CDR3 is TGTGCCAGCTCACGTAGCCAGGGAGGTGCTGAAAAACTGTTTTTT. It codes for CASSRSQGGAEKLFF.

The chain has TRBV5-1 and TRBJ2-1; 9 nucleotides align to TRBD2. Germline-derived CDR1 and CDR2 are SGHRS and YFSETQ. The length of the CDR3 is 14 residues. The junction had 6 bases not matched to a gene; V was cut back by 3 bases and J by 8 bases. This CDR3 is CASSSRLAADEQFF. The CDR3 region has the DNA TGCGCCAGCAGCTCCAGACTAGCGGCCGATGAGCAGTTCTTC.

This chain links TRBV29-1 with TRBJ2-3; D possibly corresponds to TRBD2 (5 bases). CDR1 and CDR2 from the germline V gene are SQVTM and ANQGSEA. Trimming stripped 4 bases from V and 2 bases from J, with 13 bases between. This CDR3 region has 14 residues. The CDR3 protein is CSVVRSGTTDTQYF. The CDR3 DNA reads as TGCAGCGTTGTAAGAAGCGGAACCACAGATACGCAGTATTTT.

This chain joins TRBV6-5 and TRBJ1-4, with 7 bases identical to TRBD1. Germline CDR1 reads MNHEY; CDR2 reads SVGAGI. J was trimmed by 4 bases and V by 10 bases; bases with no gene match: 6. The CDR3 consists of 13 residues. Written as DNA, the CDR3 is TGTGCCACCTCCCGGGACAGTAATGAAAAACTGTTTTTT. Encoded protein: CATSRDSNEKLFF.

J is TRBJ2-3 and V is TRBV28; TRBD2 might be the D (7 bases). Trimming left V 3 bases short and J 6 bases short, with 10 bases between. The CDR3 contains 13 residues. Germline-derived CDR1 and CDR2 are MDHEN and SYDVKM. CDR3 DNA sequence: TGTGCCAGCAGTTTCTCGGGGGGCGATACGCAGTATTTT. This gives the protein CASSFSGGDTQYF.

The V gene is TRBV7-9, the J gene TRBJ2-7; possibly TRBD2 for D (6 bases). Germline CDR1 is SEHNR and CDR2 is FQNEAQ (reference sequence). Trimming shortened V by 4 bases and J by 5 bases, and 18 bases separated the two germline ends. CDR3 length equals 15 residues. CDR3 DNA: TGTGCCAGCAGCTGGACCCTAAGCGGCGGGAACGAGCAGTACTTC. Protein: CASSWTLSGGNEQYF.

The rearrangement uses TRBV18 and TRBJ2-3; 7 positions agree with TRBD1. Looked up from germline, CDR1 is KGHSH and CDR2 is LQKENI. V shed 8 bases, J shed 1 base, and the junction held 6 bases outside the gene matches. The length of the CDR3 is 14 residues. This CDR3 reads CASTNTGGTDTQYF. The DNA for the CDR3 is TGTGCCAGCACCAACACAGGGGGCACAGATACGCAGTATTTT.

This chain joins TRBV4-1 and TRBJ2-7; TRBD1 might be the D (6 bases). In germline, CDR1 is MGHRA, CDR2 YSYEKL. Deletions cut 0 bases from V and 6 bases from J, with 12 bases between. The length of the CDR3 is 14 residues. CDR3 sequence (DNA): TGCGCCAGCAGCCAAGACCCAGGGGTCTCCGAGCAGTACTTC. This translates into CASSQDPGVSEQYF.

This chain links TRBV28 with TRBJ2-7; 7 nucleotides align to TRBD1. The J segment lost 6 bases and the V segment lost 3 bases, leaving 8 bases of the junction unmatched. The CDR3 length is 14 residues. The germline gives CDR1 MDHEN, CDR2 SYDVKM. The DNA for the CDR3 is TGTGCCAGCAGTTTCGCGACAGGGCCTATCGAGCAGTACTTC. Translating gives CASSFATGPIEQYF.